This record covers a single TCR beta chain. What it recognizes is unknown. The sample comes from a study of blood T cells in healthy people across ages. Total RNA was extracted at no less than 6 micrograms per sample. Primed by a sample-barcoded 5' primer and a J-beta primer mix, a second PCR proceeded for about 6 to 12 cycles. TCRdb processed the 5' RACE reads anew with MiXCR; each CDR3 protein has one entry. This sample yields about 1.8 million distinct CDR3 sequences, of which around 50% are seen a single time; less than 2.5% belongs to the top ten. Study-level findings and limits: Strong correlation was found linking TCR beta diversity to naive T cell percentage.

This CDR3 has 14 residues. Germline CDR1 LGHNA, CDR2 YSLEER. V lost 0 bases, J lost 4 bases, and 2 bases stayed unmatched. Input material: blood. The clonotype was recovered from a woman aged 40 to 49 in good health. J is TRBJ2-5 and V is TRBV4-3, with 7 bases fitting TRBD1. The CDR3 loop is CASSQEYRGETQYF. CDR3 sequence (DNA): TGCGCCAGCAGCCAAGAATACAGGGGAGAGACCCAGTACTTC.